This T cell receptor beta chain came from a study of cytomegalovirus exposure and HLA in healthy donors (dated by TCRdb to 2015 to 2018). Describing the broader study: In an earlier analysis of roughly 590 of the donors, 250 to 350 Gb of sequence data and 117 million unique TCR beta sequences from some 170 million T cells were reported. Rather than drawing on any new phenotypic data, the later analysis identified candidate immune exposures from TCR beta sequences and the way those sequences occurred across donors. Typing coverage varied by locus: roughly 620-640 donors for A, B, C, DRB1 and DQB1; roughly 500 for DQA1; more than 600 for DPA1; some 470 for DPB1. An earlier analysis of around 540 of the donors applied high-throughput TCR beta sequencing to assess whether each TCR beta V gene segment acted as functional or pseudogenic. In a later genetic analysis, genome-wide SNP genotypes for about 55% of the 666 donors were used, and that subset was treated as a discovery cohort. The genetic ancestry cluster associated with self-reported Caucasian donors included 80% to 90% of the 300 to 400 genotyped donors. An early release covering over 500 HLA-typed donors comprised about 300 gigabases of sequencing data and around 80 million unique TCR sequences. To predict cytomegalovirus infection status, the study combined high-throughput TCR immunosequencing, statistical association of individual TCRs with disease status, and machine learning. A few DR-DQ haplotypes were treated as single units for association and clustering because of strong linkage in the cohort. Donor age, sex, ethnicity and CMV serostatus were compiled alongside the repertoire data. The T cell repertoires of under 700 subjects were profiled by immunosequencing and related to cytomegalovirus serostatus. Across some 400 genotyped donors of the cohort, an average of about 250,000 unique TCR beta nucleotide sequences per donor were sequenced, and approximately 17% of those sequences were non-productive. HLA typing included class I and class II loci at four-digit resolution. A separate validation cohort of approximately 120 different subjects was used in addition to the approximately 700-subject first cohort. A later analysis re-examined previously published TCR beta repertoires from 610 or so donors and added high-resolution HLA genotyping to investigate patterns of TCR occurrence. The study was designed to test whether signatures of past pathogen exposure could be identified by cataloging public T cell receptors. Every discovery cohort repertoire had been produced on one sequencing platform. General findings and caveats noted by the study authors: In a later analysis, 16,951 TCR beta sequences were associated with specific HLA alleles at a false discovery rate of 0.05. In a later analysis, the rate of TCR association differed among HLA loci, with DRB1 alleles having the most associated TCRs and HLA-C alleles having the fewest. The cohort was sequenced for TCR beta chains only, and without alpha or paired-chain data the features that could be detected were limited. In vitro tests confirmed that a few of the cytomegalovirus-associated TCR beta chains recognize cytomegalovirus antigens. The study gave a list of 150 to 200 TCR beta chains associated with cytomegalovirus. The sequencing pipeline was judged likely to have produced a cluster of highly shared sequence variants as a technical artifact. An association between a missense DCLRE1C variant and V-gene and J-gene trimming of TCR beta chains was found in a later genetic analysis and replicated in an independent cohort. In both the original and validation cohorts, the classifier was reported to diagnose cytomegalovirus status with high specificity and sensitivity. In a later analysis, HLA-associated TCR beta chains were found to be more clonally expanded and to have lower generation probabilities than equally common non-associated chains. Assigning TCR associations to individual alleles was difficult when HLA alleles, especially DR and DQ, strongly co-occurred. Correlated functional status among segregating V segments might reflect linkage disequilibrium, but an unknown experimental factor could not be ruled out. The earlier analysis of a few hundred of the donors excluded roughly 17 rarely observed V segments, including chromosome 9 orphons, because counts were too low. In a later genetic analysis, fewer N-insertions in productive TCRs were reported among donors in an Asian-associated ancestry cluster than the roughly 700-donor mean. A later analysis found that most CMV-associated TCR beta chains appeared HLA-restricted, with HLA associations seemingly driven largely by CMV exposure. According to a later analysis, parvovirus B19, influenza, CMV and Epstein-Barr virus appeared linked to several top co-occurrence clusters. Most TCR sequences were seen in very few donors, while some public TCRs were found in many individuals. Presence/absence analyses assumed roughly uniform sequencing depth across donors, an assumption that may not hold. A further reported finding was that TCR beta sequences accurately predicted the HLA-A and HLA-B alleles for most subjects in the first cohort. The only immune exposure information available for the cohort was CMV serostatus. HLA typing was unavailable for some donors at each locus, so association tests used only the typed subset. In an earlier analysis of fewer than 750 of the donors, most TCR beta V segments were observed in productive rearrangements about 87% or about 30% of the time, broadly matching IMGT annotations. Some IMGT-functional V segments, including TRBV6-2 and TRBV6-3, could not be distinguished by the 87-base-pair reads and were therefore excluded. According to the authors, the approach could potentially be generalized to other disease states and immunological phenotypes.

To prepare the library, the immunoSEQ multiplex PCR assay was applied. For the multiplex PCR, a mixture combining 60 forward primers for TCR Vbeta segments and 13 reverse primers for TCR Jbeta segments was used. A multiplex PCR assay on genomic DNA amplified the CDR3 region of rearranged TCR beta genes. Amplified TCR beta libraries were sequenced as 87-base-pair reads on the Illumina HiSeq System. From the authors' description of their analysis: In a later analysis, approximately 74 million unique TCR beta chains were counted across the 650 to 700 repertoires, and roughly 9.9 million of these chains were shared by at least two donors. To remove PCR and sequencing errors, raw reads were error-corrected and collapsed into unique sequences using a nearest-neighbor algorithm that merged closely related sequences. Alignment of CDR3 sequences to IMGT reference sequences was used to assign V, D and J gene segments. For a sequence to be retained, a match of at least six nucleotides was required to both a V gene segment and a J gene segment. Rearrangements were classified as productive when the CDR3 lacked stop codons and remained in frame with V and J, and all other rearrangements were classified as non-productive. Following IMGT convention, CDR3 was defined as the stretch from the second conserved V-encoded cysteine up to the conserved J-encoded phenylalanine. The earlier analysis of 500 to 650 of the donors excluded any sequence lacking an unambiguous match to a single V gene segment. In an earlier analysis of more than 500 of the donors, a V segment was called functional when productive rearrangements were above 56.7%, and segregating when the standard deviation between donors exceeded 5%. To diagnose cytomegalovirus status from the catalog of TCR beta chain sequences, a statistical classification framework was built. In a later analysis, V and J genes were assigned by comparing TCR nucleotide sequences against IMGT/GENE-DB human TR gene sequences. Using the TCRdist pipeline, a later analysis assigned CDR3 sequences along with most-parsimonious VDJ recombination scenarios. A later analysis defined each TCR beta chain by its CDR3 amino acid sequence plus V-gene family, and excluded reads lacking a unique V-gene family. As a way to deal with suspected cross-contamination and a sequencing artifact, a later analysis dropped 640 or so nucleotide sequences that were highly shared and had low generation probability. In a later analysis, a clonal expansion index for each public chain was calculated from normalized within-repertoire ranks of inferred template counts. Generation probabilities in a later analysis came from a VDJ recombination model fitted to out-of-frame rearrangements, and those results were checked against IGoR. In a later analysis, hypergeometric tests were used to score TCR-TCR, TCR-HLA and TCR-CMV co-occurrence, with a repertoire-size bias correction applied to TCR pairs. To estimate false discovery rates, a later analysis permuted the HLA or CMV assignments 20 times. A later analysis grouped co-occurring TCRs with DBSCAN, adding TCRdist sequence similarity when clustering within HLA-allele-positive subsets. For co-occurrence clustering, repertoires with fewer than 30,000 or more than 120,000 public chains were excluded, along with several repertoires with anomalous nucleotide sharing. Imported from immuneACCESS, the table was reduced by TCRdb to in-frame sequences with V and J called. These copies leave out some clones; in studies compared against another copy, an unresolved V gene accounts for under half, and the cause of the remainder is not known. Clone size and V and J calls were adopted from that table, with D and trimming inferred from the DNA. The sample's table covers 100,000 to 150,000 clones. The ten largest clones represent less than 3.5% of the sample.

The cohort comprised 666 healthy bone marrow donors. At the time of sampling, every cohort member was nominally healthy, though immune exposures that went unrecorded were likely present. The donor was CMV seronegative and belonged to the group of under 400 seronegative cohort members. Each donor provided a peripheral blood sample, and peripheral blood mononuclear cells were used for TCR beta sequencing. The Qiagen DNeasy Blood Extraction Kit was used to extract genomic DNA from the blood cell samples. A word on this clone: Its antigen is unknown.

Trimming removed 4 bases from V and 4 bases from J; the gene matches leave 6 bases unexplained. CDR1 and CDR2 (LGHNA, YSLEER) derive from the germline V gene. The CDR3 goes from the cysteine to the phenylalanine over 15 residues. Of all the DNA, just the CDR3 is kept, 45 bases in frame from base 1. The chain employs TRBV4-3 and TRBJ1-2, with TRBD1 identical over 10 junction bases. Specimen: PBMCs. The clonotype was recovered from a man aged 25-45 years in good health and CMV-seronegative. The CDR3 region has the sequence CASSPSTGGAYGYTF. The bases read TGCGCCAGCAGCCCCTCGACAGGGGGCGCCTATGGCTACACCTTC.